This T cell receptor beta chain was sequenced during a study of T cells in Graves' hyperthyroidism and ophthalmopathy. Study results and caveats: Appearing also in blood were most of the thyroid clonotypes expanded above 0.001. Patients with ophthalmopathy were separated from those with stable hyperthyroidism by a 13 V-J model.

Trimming took off 0 bases at V and 0 bases at J, with 12 bases between the two ends. The CDR3 has 16 residues. Germline values: CDR1 SGHRS, CDR2 YFSETQ. There were TCR beta CDR3 regions amplified from RNA transcripts. HTBI primers were employed in a first-round RT-PCR of the TCR CDR3. TCRdb reprocessed the multiplex PCR reads via MiXCR and lists one record per CDR3 protein. This table has hundreds of thousands of distinct CDR3 sequences, roughly 40% appearing once. Stable Graves' hyperthyroidism meant no ophthalmopathy progression within 18 months. The hyperthyroidism was newly diagnosed and had lasted under 2 months; the patients were aged 18 to 65. As for this clonotype: Its antigen is not known.

Input material: blood. The source of this sequence is a man in his late teens or twenties with Graves' hyperthyroidism. The J gene is TRBJ1-1, the V gene TRBV5-1, with D tentatively TRBD1 (5 bases). CDR3 loop: CASSLVGRSMNTEAFF. The CDR3 nucleotides are TGCGCCAGCAGCTTGGTGGGACGGAGCATGAACACTGAAGCTTTCTTT.